Presented here are 19 T cell receptor beta chains from one specimen sequenced in a study of neoadjuvant anti-PD-1 for oral cavity cancer. Some clones are missing from TCRdb's copy, which holds only in-frame ones; the method was immunoSEQ multiplex PCR. The table shows about 14,000 clones, with approximately 70% occurring only once. Here the sequenced sample was PBMCs, taken before nivolumab (anti-PD-1) treatment. The receptor source for this set is a person aged 35-79 years with oral cavity squamous cell carcinoma.

This chain joins TRBV19 and TRBJ2-2; maybe TRBD1 (6 bases). Germline CDR1 and CDR2: LNHDA and SQIVND (reference sequence). The CDR3 spans 14 residues. Trimming cost V 7 bases and J 4 bases, with 13 bases left between them. CDR3 amino acids: CASKQGRGTGELFF. DNA of the CDR3: TGTGCCAGTAAACAGGGCCGGGGCACCGGGGAGCTGTTTTTT.

The V and J genes are TRBV6-1 and TRBJ1-1; D uncertain. Trimming removed 2 bases from V and 8 bases from J, with 15 bases in between. Germline V gene lookup returns CDR1 MNHNS and CDR2 SASEGT. This CDR3 is 14 amino acids long. CDR3 DNA sequence: TGTGCCAGCAGTGAACAATATATTTTACGGGAAGCTTTCTTT. Encoded protein: CASSEQYILREAFF.

The genes are TRBV30 and TRBJ2-3; 9 bases line up with TRBD2. Per germline, CDR1 GTSNPN and CDR2 SVGIG (reference sequence). V lost 5 bases and J lost 1; bases outside the gene matches: 4. This CDR3 is built from 14 residues. The CDR3, as DNA: TGTGCCTGGCGACTAGCGGCACGCACAGATACGCAGTATTTT. Amino acid sequence: CAWRLAARTDTQYF.

The chain employs TRBV6-1 and TRBJ2-5; D not certain. Germline assignment: CDR1 MNHNS and CDR2 SASEGT. V was clipped by 8 bases and J by 4 bases, with 14 bases between them. The CDR3 covers 13 residues. The CDR3 loop is CASSGPAIETQYF. The CDR3 DNA is TGTGCCAGCTCCGGCCCAGCGATAGAGACCCAGTACTTC.

This clone came up a few times. The gene calls are TRBV5-1 and TRBJ1-1, with D possibly being TRBD1 (6 bases). The CDR3 has 17 amino acids. The V gene lost 4 bases and the J gene lost 5 bases, with 24 bases spanning the gap. CDR1 and CDR2 from the germline V gene are SGHRS and YFSETQ. The CDR3 nucleotides are TGCGCCAGCAGCGTGGGGGTGGCGGGGGCGCGGGAAACTGAAGCTTTCTTT. Protein product: CASSVGVAGARETEAFF.

The chain has TRBV7-2 and TRBJ1-6; no clear D gene. Trimming removed 4 bases from V and 11 bases from J, with 9 bases in between. This CDR3 spans 12 amino acids. CDR1 is SGHTA and CDR2 is FQGNSA in the germline V gene. The DNA for the CDR3 is TGTGCCAGCAGCTCTCGTATCCCACCCCTCCACTTT. Amino acid sequence: CASSSRIPPLHF. The whole variable domain, remainder taken from reference TRBV7-2 and TRBJ1-6, is GAGVSQSPSNKVTEKGKDVELRCDPISGHTALYWYRQSLGQGLEFLIYFQGNSAPDKSGLPSDRFSAERTGGSVSTLTIQRTQQEDSAVYLCASSSRIPPLHFGNGTRLTVT.

The rearrangement links TRBV30 to TRBJ1-3, with unresolved D. V was pared by 2 bases and J by 4 bases, with 9 bases between. The CDR3 spans 13 residues. Germline loops: CDR1 GTSNPN, CDR2 SVGIG (reference sequence). The DNA for the CDR3 is TGTGCCTGGAGTAGAGGGATCGGAAACACCATATATTTT. It codes for CAWSRGIGNTIYF.

The chain joins TRBV5-6 to TRBJ2-1; the match to TRBD2 covers 8 bases. The CDR3 has 15 amino acids. Losses at the gene ends were 1 base for V and 6 bases for J; bases not matched to a gene: 6. Germline assignment: CDR1 SGHDT and CDR2 YYEEEE. The CDR3 protein is CASSLISGIPNEQFF. DNA of the CDR3: TGTGCCAGCAGCTTGATTAGCGGGATCCCCAATGAGCAGTTCTTC.

The J gene is TRBJ2-5, the V gene TRBV5-1; the match to TRBD1 covers 8 bases. With 4 bases clipped from V and 1 base from J, the junction kept 6 bases outside the gene matches. The CDR3 extends over 15 amino acids. Per the germline V gene, CDR1 is SGHRS and CDR2 is YFSETQ. The CDR3 loop is CASSKTGDVQETQYF. CDR3 DNA: TGCGCCAGCAGCAAGACAGGGGACGTCCAAGAGACCCAGTACTTC.

This clone was seen a few times. This chain connects TRBV4-1 to TRBJ1-5; D is ambiguous. The germline CDR1 and CDR2 sequences are MGHRA and YSYEKL. The CDR3 covers 16 residues. V was cut by 0 bases and J by 0 bases, with 9 bases left in between. CDR3 nucleotides: TGCGCCAGCAGCCAAGATTGGGTAAATAGCAATCAGCCCCAGCATTTT. This translates into CASSQDWVNSNQPQHF.

This clone was seen a few times. The chain links TRBV12-5 to TRBJ1-5; possibly TRBD1 for D (6 bases). V was trimmed by 7 bases and J by 4 bases, leaving 11 bases between them. The CDR3 length is 13 residues. The germline V gene has CDR1 LGHNT and CDR2 FRNRAP. CDR3: CASARGGNQPQHF. The CDR3 DNA reads TGTGCTAGTGCTAGGGGGGGAAATCAGCCCCAGCATTTT.

V and J are TRBV6-1 and TRBJ2-7, with D possibly TRBD2 on 6 matching bases. The CDR3 is 16 residues long. Germline V gene sequence: CDR1 MNHNS, CDR2 SASEGT. The germline V and J ends were trimmed by 1 base and 0 bases, with 13 bases remaining between them. The CDR3 loop reads CASSEEATSFSYEQYF. The CDR3 region has the DNA TGTGCCAGCAGTGAAGAGGCGACTAGTTTCTCCTACGAGCAGTACTTC.

The chain employs TRBV21-1 and TRBJ1-2; TRBD1 reflects the table's D call only, with no check against the DNA. TRBV21-1 is a pseudogene locus. The CDR3 has 13 amino acids. For the CDR3, the DNA is TGTGCCAGCAGCAGGGACAGGGTCCATGGCTACACCTTC. Its protein is CASSRDRVHGYTF.

CDR3 DNA sequence: TGTGCCAGCAGTTATGGGACAGCTAATGAAAAACTGTTTTTT. Protein sequence: CASSYGTANEKLFF. The chain combines TRBV5-8 with TRBJ1-4, with 7 bases identical to TRBD1. Germline V CDR1 and CDR2: SGHTS, YDEGEE. Trimming cost V 5 bases and J 3 bases; bases outside gene matches: 4. This CDR3 is 14 amino acids long.

The rearrangement uses TRBV7-9 and TRBJ1-1; 9 bases align to TRBD1. Trimming cost V 5 bases and J 6 bases; bases outside gene matches: 10. This CDR3 contains 15 residues. CDR1 SEHNR and CDR2 FQNEAQ come from the germline V gene (reference sequence). The CDR3 DNA is TGTGCCAGCAGCCCAAATACAGGGGGCAGCGCTGAAGCTTTCTTT. This encodes CASSPNTGGSAEAFF.

Judged by abundance, this clone is medium-sized. Other DNA sequences in this sample translate to the same CDR3. The chain is built from TRBV6-5 and TRBJ2-3; 7 nucleotides match TRBD1. J gave up 1 base and V 2 bases, and 0 bases lay outside the gene matches. This CDR3 comprises 14 residues. CDR1 is MNHEY, CDR2 SVGAGI, per germline. CDR3 nucleotide sequence: TGTGCCAGCAGTTACGGACAGGGCACAGATACGCAGTATTTT. Translating gives CASSYGQGTDTQYF.

This clone was detected a few times. The chain joins TRBV12-5 to TRBJ1-1; 9 nucleotides match TRBD1. From germline, CDR1 is LGHNT and CDR2 FRNRAP. Trimming took 6 bases from V and 3 from J; bases not matched to a gene: 5. This CDR3 contains 14 residues. DNA of the CDR3: TGTGCTAGTGGCTCGGGACAGGGAGACACTGAAGCTTTCTTT. It codes for CASGSGQGDTEAFF. The full variable domain, completed using reference TRBV12-5 and TRBJ1-1, is DARVTQTPRHKVTEMGQEVTMRCQPILGHNTVFWYRQTMMQGLELLAYFRNRAPLDDSGMPKDRFSAEMPDATLATLKIQPSEPRDSAVYFCASGSGQGDTEAFFGQGTRLTVV.

The CDR3 DNA reads TGTGCCAGCAGTCCCAACAGGGAGGGGGGCTACACCTTC. Translated: CASSPNREGGYTF. The chain combines TRBV27 with TRBJ1-2; D possibly corresponds to TRBD1 (6 bases). CDR1 is MNHEY, CDR2 SMNVEV, per germline (reference sequence). V was clipped by 5 bases and J by 8 bases, with 15 bases between them. The CDR3 runs 13 residues.

The chain is built from TRBV9 and TRBJ1-1; 9 bases fit TRBD1. The germline V gene encodes CDR1 SGDLS and CDR2 YYNGEE. V shed 1 base and J 4 bases; nucleotides not matched to a gene: 5. The CDR3 spans 15 residues. The CDR3 sequence: CASSVTGGGGTEAFF. The CDR3 DNA reads as TGTGCCAGCAGCGTAACAGGGGGCGGGGGCACTGAAGCTTTCTTT.